A single sample gave rise to the 10 T cell receptor beta chains below, sequenced in a study of OX40 agonist ivuxolimab in advanced cancers. Libraries were prepared through the immunoSEQ multiplex PCR assay. In TCRdb, the immuneACCESS table is reduced to in-frame sequences with V and J assigned. These tables do not hold every clone; where another copy was compared, an unresolved V gene accounts for under half, and the others remain unexplained. In this sample the table shows tens of thousands of clones, over 85% of which occur a single time. The ten biggest clones cover about 25% of the sample. Sequencing used CD4+ or CD8+ T cells sorted from blood, obtained in a trial of the OX40 agonist ivuxolimab. These receptors were collected from an adult with an advanced solid tumor such as melanoma, head and neck, liver or kidney cancer.

The chain joins TRBV25-1 to TRBJ2-2; D unresolved. Deletions cut 3 bases from V and 6 bases from J, with 5 bases between. Germline V lookup: CDR1 MGHDK, CDR2 SYGVNS. The CDR3 consists of 12 residues. CDR3 in amino acids: CASSELPGELFF. The CDR3, as DNA: TGTGCCAGCAGTGAGTTACCCGGGGAGCTGTTTTTT.

This clone came up once. V gene TRBV27 combines with J gene TRBJ2-1; possible D gene TRBD1, 5 bases. The CDR3 is 15 residues long. V lost 7 bases and J 4 bases, leaving 17 bases between the germline ends. Germline V gene data show CDR1 as MNHEY and CDR2 as SMNVEV (reference sequence). The CDR3 coding sequence is TGTGCCAGCACCCAAGGGGCGTTATATTACAATGAGCAGTTCTTC. Amino acid sequence: CASTQGALYYNEQFF.

V is TRBV27 and J is TRBJ2-2, with D uncertain. The CDR3 extends over 14 amino acids. Germline CDR1 reads MNHEY; CDR2 reads SMNVEV (reference sequence). V lost 3 bases and J 3 bases, leaving 8 bases between the germline ends. The CDR3 DNA sequence: TGTGCCAGCAGTTTTCTCTCCGACACCGGGGAGCTGTTTTTT. Its translation: CASSFLSDTGELFF.

This chain connects TRBV7-2 to TRBJ1-2, with a possible D match to TRBD1 (5 bases). V was cut by 1 base and J by 7 bases, with 16 bases left in between. This CDR3 has 15 residues. From germline, CDR1 is SGHTA and CDR2 FQGNSA. The CDR3: CASSLGGGGTSGYTF. CDR3 nucleotide sequence: TGTGCCAGCAGCTTAGGGGGCGGCGGGACCTCTGGCTACACCTTC.

This clone was counted a single time. The V and J genes are TRBV27 and TRBJ1-1; no firm D call. The CDR3 totals 15 residues. V shed 1 base and J shed 0 bases, with 9 bases lying between them. Germline V lookup: CDR1 MNHEY, CDR2 SMNVEV (reference sequence). CDR3 in amino acids: CASSLFGLMNTEAFF. The CDR3 DNA sequence: TGTGCCAGCAGTTTATTTGGACTGATGAACACTGAAGCTTTCTTT.

The chain joins TRBV7-2 to TRBJ2-1; TRBD2 matches 11 bases. The V gene end was trimmed by 5 bases and the J gene end by 0 bases; junction bases not matched to a gene: 0. CDR3 length: 15 residues. Germline loops: CDR1 SGHTA, CDR2 FQGNSA. CDR3: CASSGLAGSYNEQFF. In DNA, the CDR3 is TGTGCCAGCAGCGGACTAGCGGGCTCCTACAATGAGCAGTTCTTC.

This chain connects TRBV7-2 to TRBJ2-1; 7 bases match TRBD2. The V segment lost 0 bases and the J segment 8 bases; nucleotides outside the gene matches: 4. The CDR3 spans 14 residues. Germline CDR1 SGHTA, CDR2 FQGNSA. The CDR3 is CASSLAMGGDEQFF. CDR3 coding DNA: TGTGCCAGCAGCTTAGCGATGGGGGGGGATGAGCAGTTCTTC.

The chain carries TRBV16 and TRBJ2-5; perhaps TRBD2 as D (6 bases). Germline CDR1 reads KGHSY; CDR2 reads FQNENV. The CDR3 runs 15 residues. The V gene lost 4 bases and the J gene lost 3 bases, with 15 bases spanning the gap. The CDR3 region is CASSPTLAMEETQYF. For the CDR3, the DNA is TGTGCCAGCAGCCCTACCCTAGCGATGGAAGAGACCCAGTACTTC.

V gene TRBV19 combines with J gene TRBJ2-7; D ambiguous. Germline CDR1 LNHDA, CDR2 SQIVND (reference sequence). V lost 5 bases and J lost 6, with 14 bases in between. The CDR3 sequence is 13 residues long. The CDR3 loop reads CASSPRSGIEQYF. The CDR3 coding sequence is TGTGCCAGTAGTCCCCGTTCAGGAATCGAGCAGTACTTC.

The chain is built from TRBV11-2 and TRBJ2-7; D unclear. V was clipped by 5 bases and J by 0 bases, with 8 bases between them. Looked up from germline, CDR1 is SGHAT and CDR2 is FQNNGV. The CDR3 is made up of 13 amino acids. This CDR3 is CASSLQTSYEQYF. CDR3 coding DNA: TGTGCCAGCAGCCTACAGACCTCCTACGAGCAGTACTTC.